This T cell receptor (beta chain) came from a study of blood T cell repertoires in COVID-19. The overall study: Material from acute and convalescent COVID-19 was sourced from the United States, Italy and Spain. PBMCs, B-cell-depleted T cells, or T cells were the source of the cDNA or gDNA that made up the material.

Per the original data handling: From reference gene primer amplification, estimates of nucleated cell counts were derived. Clones were sequenced by immunoSEQ multiplex PCR, and TCRdb holds only the in-frame ones, with some missing. V, J and clone size are those of that table, while D and trimming were read from the DNA. The sample lists over 60,000 clones, 80% to 95% occurring once. Trimming removed 8 bases at V and 0 bases at J, with 4 bases between. The CDR3 loop spans 11 amino acids. This rearrangement joins TRBV12-3 or TRBV12-4 to TRBJ1-2; D gene unclear. Sequencing used peripheral blood. The sequence came from a human donor in a cohort sampled during active COVID-19. CDR3 nucleotides: TGTGCCAGCGTTACTAACTATGGCTACACCTTC. This translates into CASVTNYGYTF.